This T cell receptor (beta chain) derives from a study of T cell changes during pregnancy in multiple sclerosis. The protocol was immunoSEQ multiplex PCR, while the TCRdb copy is restricted to in-frame clones and leaves out a portion. The table records tens of thousands of clones, 75% to 95% of them present only once. This sequence originates from a female donor with multiple sclerosis, enrolled in a pregnancy study. The input for sequencing was CD4+ T cells from peripheral blood mononuclear cells, taken before pregnancy.

CDR3 loop: CASGREGRETQYF. The CDR3 DNA is TGTGCCAGCGGGCGGGAGGGCCGTGAGACCCAGTACTTC. The chain is built from TRBV6-1 and TRBJ2-5, with 9 bases that match TRBD2. Losses at the gene ends were 8 bases for V and 5 bases for J; bases not matched to a gene: 6. This CDR3 has 13 amino acids. Germline V gives CDR1 MNHNS, CDR2 SASEGT.